Described below is a single T cell receptor (beta chain) sequence and its context. Its target is not known. These data come from a study of T cell responses to AZD1222 COVID-19 vaccine. Notes on the study in general: Within unmutated variant regions lay the reported targets of nearly half of spike-specific TCRs. Repertoire sampling occurred only after the peak T cell response. Clonal diversity was possibly underestimated, and white British individuals and females predominated among donors. Baseline seropositives among AZD1222 recipients totaled only five or six.

Germline loops: CDR1 SGHVS, CDR2 FQNEAQ. V shed 6 bases and J 7 bases; nucleotides not matched to a gene: 12. This CDR3 region has 15 residues. Sequencing was performed with immunoSEQ multiplex PCR; in TCRdb, only in-frame clones are kept and a portion is missing. The table lists fewer than 85,000 clones, around four fifths of them singletons. V and J are TRBV7-8 and TRBJ1-2; 9 bases are shared with TRBD1. The specimen was peripheral blood, collected 28 days after the second AZD1222 dose. The sequence derives from an adult who received the AZD1222 COVID-19 vaccine. CDR3 protein: CASSSRAGTGTGYTF. The CDR3, as DNA: TGTGCCAGCAGTTCAAGGGCCGGGACAGGGACTGGCTACACCTTC.